This TCR beta chain was identified in a study of regulatory T cells in long-lasting Graves disease. Study as a whole: Treatment with antithyroid drugs for over 5 years, together with positive TSH receptor antibodies, meant persistent Graves' disease.

Sample time point: persistent/refractory GD, antithyroid drugs over 5 years with positive TRAb. Extracted RNA from PBMCs served as the source of the TCR library. With EDTA tubes as the receptacles, 7.5 to 10 milliliters of peripheral blood were drawn. There are 12 residues in the CDR3. The germline V gene has CDR1 SGHTA and CDR2 FQGNSA. Trimming removed 3 bases at V and 12 bases at J, with 15 bases between. Libraries of TCR beta came from iRepertoire HTBI primers plus Arm-PCR of CDR3 regions. TCRdb used MiXCR to reprocess the multiplex PCR reads, holding one entry per CDR3 protein. The sample has a few hundred thousand distinct CDR3 sequences; about 22% are singletons.

Sequencing was performed on peripheral blood mononuclear cells (PBMCs), taken when the disease was refractory, from a patient treated with antithyroid drugs. The clonotype was recovered from a female donor with Graves disease. J is TRBJ2-7 and V is TRBV7-2, with D possibly matching TRBD1 (5 bases). The CDR3 DNA follows: TGTGCCAGCAGCTTGCAGGGTCACCCCCCGTACTTC. Protein: CASSLQGHPPYF.